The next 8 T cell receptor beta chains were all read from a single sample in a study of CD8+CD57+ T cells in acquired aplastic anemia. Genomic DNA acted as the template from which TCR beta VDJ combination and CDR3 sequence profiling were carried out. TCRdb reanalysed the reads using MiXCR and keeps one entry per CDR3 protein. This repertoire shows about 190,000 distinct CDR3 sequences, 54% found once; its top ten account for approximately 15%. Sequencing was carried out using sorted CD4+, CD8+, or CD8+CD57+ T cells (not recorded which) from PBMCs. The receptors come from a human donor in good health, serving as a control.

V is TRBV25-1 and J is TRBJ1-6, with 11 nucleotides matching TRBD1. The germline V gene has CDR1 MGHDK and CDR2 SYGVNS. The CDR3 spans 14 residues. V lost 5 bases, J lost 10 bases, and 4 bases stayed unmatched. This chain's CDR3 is CASSRGQGASPLHF. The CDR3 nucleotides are TGTGCCAGCAGTCGAGGACAGGGGGCCTCACCCCTCCACTTT.

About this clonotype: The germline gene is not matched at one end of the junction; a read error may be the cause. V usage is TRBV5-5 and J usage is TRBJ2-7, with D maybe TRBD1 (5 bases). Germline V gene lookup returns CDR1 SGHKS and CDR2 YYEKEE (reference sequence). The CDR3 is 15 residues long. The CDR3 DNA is TGCGCCAGCAGCTCAGGGATGGGTGAGGCGTACGGGCAGTACTTC. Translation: CASSSGMGEAYGQYF.

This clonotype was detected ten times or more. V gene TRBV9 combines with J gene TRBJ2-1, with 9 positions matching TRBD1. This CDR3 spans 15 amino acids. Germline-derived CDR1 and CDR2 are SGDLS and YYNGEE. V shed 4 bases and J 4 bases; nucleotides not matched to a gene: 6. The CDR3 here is CASSTHRGQYNEQFF. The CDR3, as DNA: TGTGCCAGCAGCACGCACAGGGGGCAGTACAATGAGCAGTTCTTC.

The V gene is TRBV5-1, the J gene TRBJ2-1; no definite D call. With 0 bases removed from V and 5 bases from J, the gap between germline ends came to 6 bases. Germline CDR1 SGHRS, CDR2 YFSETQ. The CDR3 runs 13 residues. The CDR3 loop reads CASSLAGDNEQFF. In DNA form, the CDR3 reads TGCGCCAGCAGCTTGGCGGGCGACAATGAGCAGTTCTTC.

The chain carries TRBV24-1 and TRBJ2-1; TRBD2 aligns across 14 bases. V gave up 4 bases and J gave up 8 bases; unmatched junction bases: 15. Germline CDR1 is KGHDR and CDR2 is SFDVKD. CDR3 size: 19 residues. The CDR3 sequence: CATSDADIRTSGRQYEQFF. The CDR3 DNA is TGTGCCACCAGTGACGCCGACATAAGGACTAGCGGGAGGCAATATGAGCAGTTCTTC.

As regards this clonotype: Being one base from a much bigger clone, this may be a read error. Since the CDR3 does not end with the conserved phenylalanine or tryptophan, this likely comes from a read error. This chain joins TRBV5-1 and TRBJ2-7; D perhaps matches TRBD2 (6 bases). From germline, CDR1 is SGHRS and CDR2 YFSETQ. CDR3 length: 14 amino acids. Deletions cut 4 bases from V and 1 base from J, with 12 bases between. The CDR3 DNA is TGCGCCAGCAGCGTGGGACTCCCTTCCTACGAGCAGTACTCC. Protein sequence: CASSVGLPSYEQYS.

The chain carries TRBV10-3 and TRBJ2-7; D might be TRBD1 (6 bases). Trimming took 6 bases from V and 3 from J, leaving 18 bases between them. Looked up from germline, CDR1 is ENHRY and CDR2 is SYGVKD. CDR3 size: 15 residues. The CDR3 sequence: CAIRGDTGRIYEQYF. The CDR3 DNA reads TGTGCCATCAGGGGGGACACAGGGAGAATCTACGAGCAGTACTTC.

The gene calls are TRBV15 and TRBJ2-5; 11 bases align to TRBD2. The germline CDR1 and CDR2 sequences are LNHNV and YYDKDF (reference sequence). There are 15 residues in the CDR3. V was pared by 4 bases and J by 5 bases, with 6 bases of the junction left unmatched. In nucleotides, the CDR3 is TGTGCCACCAGCACGATACTAGCGGGGGACGAGACCCAGTACTTC. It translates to CATSTILAGDETQYF.